A selection of T cell receptor beta chains follows, all from one sample in a study of T cell responses to AZD1222 COVID-19 vaccine. Libraries were prepared by immunoSEQ multiplex PCR; TCRdb keeps only in-frame clonotypes and omits some of them. The sample lists around 60,000 clones, roughly 90% occurring once. Material: peripheral blood, obtained on day 0 of AZD1222 vaccination. The receptors stem from an adult in good health. Each CDR3 is given with its conserved first and last residue. The order of the fields is clone size, V gene, CDR3 length, J gene, D gene, CDR3 DNA, CDR3 protein. The D gene is left open where the match is weak. Clone size appears in some rows only: once, few, many, or a class for an expanded clone.

clone size: .
V gene: TRBV11-2
CDR3 length: 17
J gene: TRBJ2-1
D gene: .
CDR3 DNA: TGTGCCAGCAGCTGGGCGGTAGGACTTGGGTTTGACAATGAGCAGTTCTTC
CDR3 protein: CASSWAVGLGFDNEQFF

clone size: once
V gene: TRBV5-6
CDR3 length: 15
J gene: TRBJ2-1
D gene: .
CDR3 DNA: TGTGCCAGCAGCTCCCCCCTACGAGAGTTGAATGAGCAGTTCTTC
CDR3 protein: CASSSPLRELNEQFF

clone size: .
V gene: TRBV6-1
CDR3 length: 15
J gene: TRBJ1-5
D gene: TRBD1
CDR3 DNA: TGTGCCAGCAGTGAAGTGGGACAGAGCAATCAGCCCCAGCATTTT
CDR3 protein: CASSEVGQSNQPQHF

clone size: .
V gene: TRBV3-1/TRBV3-2
CDR3 length: 14
J gene: TRBJ1-1
D gene: TRBD1
CDR3 DNA: TGTGCCAGCAGCCAAGAGGACAGGGGGTGGGAAGCTTTCTTT
CDR3 protein: CASSQEDRGWEAFF

clone size: .
V gene: TRBV30
CDR3 length: 15
J gene: TRBJ2-4
D gene: .
CDR3 DNA: TGTGCCTGGAGTGTTTCAGCTGTAGCCAAAAACATTCAGTACTTC
CDR3 protein: CAWSVSAVAKNIQYF

clone size: once
V gene: TRBV2
CDR3 length: 14
J gene: TRBJ1-4
D gene: .
CDR3 DNA: TGTGCCAGCAGGGGACACTCTTCTCAGGAAAAACTGTTTTTT
CDR3 protein: CASRGHSSQEKLFF

clone size: once
V gene: TRBV5-1
CDR3 length: 16
J gene: TRBJ2-2
D gene: .
CDR3 DNA: TGCGCCAGCAGCTTGGCGGGCGGCAGGACCACCGGGGAGCTGTTTTTT
CDR3 protein: CASSLAGGRTTGELFF

clone size: .
V gene: TRBV11-2
CDR3 length: 16
J gene: TRBJ2-5
D gene: TRBD1
CDR3 DNA: TGTGCCAGCAGCTTCAATGGACAGGGTACGCGAGAGACCCAGTACTTC
CDR3 protein: CASSFNGQGTRETQYF

clone size: .
V gene: TRBV5-1
CDR3 length: 16
J gene: TRBJ2-3
D gene: TRBD2
CDR3 DNA: TGCGCCAGCAGCTTGGGACTAGCGGGGGGACAAGATACGCAGTATTTT
CDR3 protein: CASSLGLAGGQDTQYF

clone size: .
V gene: TRBV12-3/TRBV12-4
CDR3 length: 12
J gene: TRBJ1-5
D gene: .
CDR3 DNA: TGTGCCAGCAGTAATAGCAATCAGCCCCAGCATTTT
CDR3 protein: CASSNSNQPQHF

clone size: few
V gene: TRBV10-3
CDR3 length: 14
J gene: TRBJ1-6
D gene: .
CDR3 DNA: TGTGCCATCAGTGAGTCGACGGTTAACTCACCCCTCCACTTT
CDR3 protein: CAISESTVNSPLHF

clone size: once
V gene: TRBV7-9
CDR3 length: 14
J gene: TRBJ1-1
D gene: .
CDR3 DNA: TGTGCCAGCACCATTGGGGACGGTGGGGCTGAAGCTTTCTTT
CDR3 protein: CASTIGDGGAEAFF

clone size: .
V gene: TRBV27
CDR3 length: 15
J gene: TRBJ1-1
D gene: .
CDR3 DNA: TGTGCCAGCAGTCGTTCCCTCGGGTCAAGGACTGAAGCTTTCTTT
CDR3 protein: CASSRSLGSRTEAFF

clone size: .
V gene: TRBV5-1
CDR3 length: 13
J gene: TRBJ1-6
D gene: .
CDR3 DNA: TGCGCCAGCAGCTTGGAAGGGGTATCACCCCTCCACTTT
CDR3 protein: CASSLEGVSPLHF

clone size: .
V gene: TRBV11-3
CDR3 length: 11
J gene: TRBJ1-5
D gene: .
CDR3 DNA: TGTGCCAGCGGATCTATAGGGCCCCAGCATTTT
CDR3 protein: CASGSIGPQHF

clone size: .
V gene: TRBV27
CDR3 length: 14
J gene: TRBJ2-7
D gene: .
CDR3 DNA: TGTGCCAGCAGTTCCTCTCCCGGGATCTACGAGCAGTACTTC
CDR3 protein: CASSSSPGIYEQYF

clone size: .
V gene: TRBV30
CDR3 length: 14
J gene: TRBJ1-2
D gene: TRBD1
CDR3 DNA: TGTGCCTGGTCATCCCAGGGGGCCTTCTATGGCTACACCTTC
CDR3 protein: CAWSSQGAFYGYTF

clone size: once
V gene: TRBV6-5
CDR3 length: 15
J gene: TRBJ1-1
D gene: .
CDR3 DNA: TGTGCCAGCAGTTACTCGAGGGACGGGAGAACAGAAGCTTTCTTT
CDR3 protein: CASSYSRDGRTEAFF

clone size: .
V gene: TRBV7-8
CDR3 length: 15
J gene: TRBJ1-6
D gene: .
CDR3 DNA: TGTGCCAGCAGCTTCGAGTCGGGGGTAGGGTCACCCCTCCACTTT
CDR3 protein: CASSFESGVGSPLHF

clone size: .
V gene: TRBV18
CDR3 length: 16
J gene: TRBJ2-5
D gene: .
CDR3 DNA: TGTGCCAGCTTTAACCTTCGAACGGGGGTCCGGGAGACCCAGTACTTC
CDR3 protein: CASFNLRTGVRETQYF

clone size: .
V gene: TRBV19
CDR3 length: 14
J gene: TRBJ2-1
D gene: TRBD2
CDR3 DNA: TGTGCCAGTGTAGCGGGGGGGCCCGCCAATGAGCAGTTCTTC
CDR3 protein: CASVAGGPANEQFF

clone size: .
V gene: TRBV5-1
CDR3 length: 13
J gene: TRBJ2-1
D gene: .
CDR3 DNA: TGCGCCAGCAGCTCAGGACGGAACAATGAGCAGTTCTTC
CDR3 protein: CASSSGRNNEQFF

clone size: .
V gene: TRBV19
CDR3 length: 13
J gene: TRBJ2-5
D gene: .
CDR3 DNA: TGTGCCAGTAAAGGTCCGGGGTTGGAGACCCAGTACTTC
CDR3 protein: CASKGPGLETQYF

clone size: .
V gene: TRBV6-5
CDR3 length: 14
J gene: TRBJ1-3
D gene: .
CDR3 DNA: TGTGCCAGCAGTTACTCGAATTGGGGGAACACCATATATTTT
CDR3 protein: CASSYSNWGNTIYF

clone size: .
V gene: TRBV11-2
CDR3 length: 13
J gene: TRBJ1-5
D gene: .
CDR3 DNA: TGTGCCAGCAGCTTGGGGGTAAATCAGCCCCAGCATTTT
CDR3 protein: CASSLGVNQPQHF

clone size: few
V gene: TRBV5-6
CDR3 length: 15
J gene: TRBJ1-2
D gene: .
CDR3 DNA: TGTGCCAGCAGCTTCCGACAGTCGGAAGTTTATGGCTACACCTTC
CDR3 protein: CASSFRQSEVYGYTF

clone size: .
V gene: TRBV11-2
CDR3 length: 16
J gene: TRBJ2-5
D gene: .
CDR3 DNA: TGTGCCAGCAGCTTAGTGGGACTGCGAGAGAAAGAGACCCAGTACTTC
CDR3 protein: CASSLVGLREKETQYF

clone size: once
V gene: TRBV19
CDR3 length: 16
J gene: TRBJ1-3
D gene: TRBD1
CDR3 DNA: TGTGCCAGTAGTCGAGGCAGGGGGGCGCCTGGAAACACCATATATTTT
CDR3 protein: CASSRGRGAPGNTIYF

clone size: .
V gene: TRBV7-2
CDR3 length: 14
J gene: TRBJ2-7
D gene: TRBD1
CDR3 DNA: TGTGCCAGCAGCTTGGGACAGGGTACCTACGAGCAGTACTTC
CDR3 protein: CASSLGQGTYEQYF

clone size: .
V gene: TRBV12-3/TRBV12-4
CDR3 length: 11
J gene: TRBJ1-1
D gene: TRBD1
CDR3 DNA: TGTGCCAGCAGCCAGGGACAGCTAGCTTTCTTT
CDR3 protein: CASSQGQLAFF

clone size: .
V gene: TRBV10-1
CDR3 length: 11
J gene: TRBJ2-7
D gene: .
CDR3 DNA: TGCGCCAGCAGTACCGGTTACGAGCAGTACTTC
CDR3 protein: CASSTGYEQYF

clone size: .
V gene: TRBV6-5
CDR3 length: 13
J gene: TRBJ2-5
D gene: TRBD1
CDR3 DNA: TGTGCCTGCCTGACAGGGTGGGGAGAGACCCAGTACTTC
CDR3 protein: CACLTGWGETQYF

clone size: once
V gene: TRBV7-2
CDR3 length: 15
J gene: TRBJ2-7
D gene: .
CDR3 DNA: TGTGCCAGCAGCCTCGGGCCAGACCGGGCACGAGAGCAGTACTTC
CDR3 protein: CASSLGPDRAREQYF

clone size: .
V gene: TRBV18
CDR3 length: 15
J gene: TRBJ2-2
D gene: TRBD1
CDR3 DNA: TGTGCCAGCTCAACGGACAGGAGGAACACCGGGGAGCTGTTTTTT
CDR3 protein: CASSTDRRNTGELFF

clone size: .
V gene: TRBV28
CDR3 length: 12
J gene: TRBJ2-7
D gene: TRBD1
CDR3 DNA: TGTGCCAGCAACCAAGGGGGCGGCGAGCAGTACTTC
CDR3 protein: CASNQGGGEQYF

clone size: .
V gene: TRBV5-1
CDR3 length: 15
J gene: TRBJ2-3
D gene: TRBD2
CDR3 DNA: TGCGCCAGCAGCTGGGCTAGCGGCGTGGGAGATACGCAGTATTTT
CDR3 protein: CASSWASGVGDTQYF

clone size: .
V gene: TRBV2
CDR3 length: 15
J gene: TRBJ2-2
D gene: TRBD1
CDR3 DNA: TGTGCCACCCCGGGACAGGGTCTTGTCACCGGGGAGCTGTTTTTT
CDR3 protein: CATPGQGLVTGELFF